These 10 T cell receptor beta chains came from one sample sequenced in a study of T cells after somatic rescue of genetic block. TCRdb's table, derived via immunoSEQ multiplex PCR, lists solely in-frame clones and lacks some. The data contain roughly 55,000 clones, roughly 96% of them singletons. Sequencing input: peripheral blood mononuclear cells (PBMCs). All receptors come from a child under three years old.

The gene calls are TRBV5-1 and TRBJ2-3; the match to TRBD2 covers 7 bases. The germline gives CDR1 SGHRS, CDR2 YFSETQ. The V gene end was trimmed by 0 bases and the J gene end by 4 bases; junction bases not matched to a gene: 8. The CDR3 runs to 16 residues. DNA of the CDR3: TGCGCCAGCAGCTTGGGGTGGGAGGGCTGGCCAGATACGCAGTATTTT. As protein: CASSLGWEGWPDTQYF.

DNA for the CDR3: TGTGCCAGCAGTCCCGGGACAGGGGTGTCCCTCTACGAGCAGTACTTC. It codes for CASSPGTGVSLYEQYF. The J gene is TRBJ2-7, the V gene TRBV27; 10 nucleotides align to TRBD1. The CDR3 runs to 16 residues. V was clipped by 5 bases and J by 3 bases; unmatched bases: 10. CDR1 MNHEY and CDR2 SMNVEV come from the germline V gene (reference sequence).

The rearrangement uses TRBV6-6 and TRBJ2-1; TRBD1 is a possible D gene (5 bases). The length of the CDR3 is 11 residues. The germline CDR1 and CDR2 sequences are MNHNY and SVGAGI (reference sequence). V shed 7 bases and J shed 8 bases, with 9 bases lying between them. The CDR3 here is CASTLGDEQFF. The CDR3 DNA sequence: TGTGCCAGCACCCTAGGGGATGAGCAGTTCTTC.

The chain couples TRBV27 to TRBJ2-1; D might be TRBD1 (5 bases). The V gene lost 3 bases and the J gene lost 6 bases, with 12 bases spanning the gap. Germline CDR1 reads MNHEY; CDR2 reads SMNVEV (reference sequence). CDR3 length: 14 residues. The CDR3 DNA follows: TGTGCCAGCAGTTTGCGCGACAGCCCCAATGAGCAGTTCTTC. This codes for CASSLRDSPNEQFF.

The J gene is TRBJ2-7, the V gene TRBV7-6; 9 bases agree with TRBD2. The CDR3 loop spans 16 amino acids. Germline-derived CDR1 and CDR2 are SGHVS and FNYEAQ. V was clipped by 4 bases and J by 6 bases; unmatched bases: 13. CDR3 region: CASSSRARKLAGEQYF. CDR3 DNA: TGTGCCAGCAGCTCGAGGGCCCGGAAACTAGCGGGCGAGCAGTACTTC.

The chain recombines TRBV10-3 with TRBJ2-1, with TRBD2 identical over 10 bases. This CDR3 spans 16 amino acids. Germline assignment: CDR1 ENHRY and CDR2 SYGVKD. Trimming took 3 bases from V and 7 from J; bases not matched to a gene: 9. In DNA form, the CDR3 reads TGTGCCATCAGTGAAGTTCTAGCGGGAGTCAGGAATGAGCAGTTCTTC. Its translation: CAISEVLAGVRNEQFF.

The genes are TRBV6-6 and TRBJ2-7, with TRBD1 identical over 7 bases. The CDR3 extends over 13 amino acids. Looked up from germline, CDR1 is MNHNY and CDR2 is SVGAGI (reference sequence). The ends lost 6 bases at V and 6 bases at J; junction bases unmatched: 8. In DNA form, the CDR3 reads TGTGCCAGCAGGGAGGTAACAGGGGCCGAGCAGTACTTC. Translated: CASREVTGAEQYF.

This chain joins TRBV7-8 and TRBJ1-1, with 9 bases identical to TRBD1. Germline CDR1 and CDR2: SGHVS and FQNEAQ. The CDR3 loop spans 14 amino acids. V dropped 7 bases and J dropped 5; count of bases not matched to a gene: 8. CDR3 region: CASISDRGWTEAFF. CDR3 DNA: TGTGCCAGCATATCGGACAGGGGATGGACTGAAGCTTTCTTT.

This clone was found once. This chain uses TRBV18 with TRBJ2-5; the D is unclear. Per the germline V gene, CDR1 is KGHSH and CDR2 is LQKENI. CDR3 size: 13 residues. Trimming removed 3 bases from V and 5 bases from J, with 10 bases in between. CDR3 residues: CASSPLSSETQYF. DNA of the CDR3: TGTGCCAGCTCACCCCTATCGTCCGAGACCCAGTACTTC.

With respect to this clone: The sample contains more than one DNA sequence encoding this CDR3. The chain combines TRBV10-3 with TRBJ2-1, with D uncertain. The CDR3 extends over 12 amino acids. Between the trimmed V and J ends, which lost 0 bases and 6 bases, there was a span of 3 bases. Germline V CDR1 and CDR2: ENHRY, SYGVKD. CDR3: CAISESGNEQFF. CDR3 coding DNA: TGTGCCATCAGTGAGTCGGGCAATGAGCAGTTCTTC.